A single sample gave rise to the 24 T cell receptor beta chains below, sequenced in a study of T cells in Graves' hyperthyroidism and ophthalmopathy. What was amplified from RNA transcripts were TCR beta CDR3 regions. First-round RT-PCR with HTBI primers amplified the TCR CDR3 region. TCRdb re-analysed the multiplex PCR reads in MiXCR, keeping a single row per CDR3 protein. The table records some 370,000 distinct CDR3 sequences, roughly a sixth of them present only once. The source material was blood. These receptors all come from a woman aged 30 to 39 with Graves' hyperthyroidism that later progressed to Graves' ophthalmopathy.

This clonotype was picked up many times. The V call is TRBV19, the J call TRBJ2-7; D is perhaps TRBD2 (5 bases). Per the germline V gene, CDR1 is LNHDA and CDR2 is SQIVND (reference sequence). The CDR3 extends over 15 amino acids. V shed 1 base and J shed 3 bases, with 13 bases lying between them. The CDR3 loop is CASSIGDGELYEQYF. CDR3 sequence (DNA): TGTGCCAGTAGTATAGGAGACGGGGAGCTCTACGAGCAGTACTTC.

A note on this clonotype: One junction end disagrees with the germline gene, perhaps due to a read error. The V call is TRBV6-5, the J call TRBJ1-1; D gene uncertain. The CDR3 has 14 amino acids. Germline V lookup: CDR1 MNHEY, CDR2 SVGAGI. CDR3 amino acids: CTSRVSDPDTEAFF. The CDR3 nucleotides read TGTACCAGCCGAGTTAGTGACCCCGACACTGAAGCTTTCTTT.

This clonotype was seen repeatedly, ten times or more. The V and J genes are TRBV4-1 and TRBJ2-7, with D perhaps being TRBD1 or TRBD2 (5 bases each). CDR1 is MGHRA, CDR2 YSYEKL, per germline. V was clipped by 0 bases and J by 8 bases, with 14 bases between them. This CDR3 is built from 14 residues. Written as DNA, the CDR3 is TGCGCCAGCAGCCAAGAACCCCGCCTGGGACAGCAGTACTTC. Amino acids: CASSQEPRLGQQYF.

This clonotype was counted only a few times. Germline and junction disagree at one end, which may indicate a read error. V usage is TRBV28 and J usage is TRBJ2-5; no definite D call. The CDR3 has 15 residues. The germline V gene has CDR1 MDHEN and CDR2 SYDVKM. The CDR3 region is CASSELSGASETQYF. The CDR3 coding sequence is TGCGCCAGCAGTGAATTGTCGGGTGCGTCGGAGACCCAGTACTTC.

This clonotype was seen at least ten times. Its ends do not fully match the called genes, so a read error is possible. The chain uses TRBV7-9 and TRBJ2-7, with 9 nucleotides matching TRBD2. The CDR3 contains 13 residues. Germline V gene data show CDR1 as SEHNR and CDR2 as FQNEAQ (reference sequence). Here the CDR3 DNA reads TGTGCCAGCAGCATAGCGGGAGCCTACGAGCAGTACTTC. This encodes CASSIAGAYEQYF.

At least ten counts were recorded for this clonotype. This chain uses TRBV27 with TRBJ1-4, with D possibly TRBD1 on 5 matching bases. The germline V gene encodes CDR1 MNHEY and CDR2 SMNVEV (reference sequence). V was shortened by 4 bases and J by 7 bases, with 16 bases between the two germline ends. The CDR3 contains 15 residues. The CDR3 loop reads CASSSQGFYGEKLFF. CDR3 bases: TGTGCCAGCAGTTCCCAGGGATTTTACGGTGAAAAACTGTTTTTT. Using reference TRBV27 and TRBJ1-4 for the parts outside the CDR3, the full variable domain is EAQVTQNPRYLITVTGKKLTVTCSQNMNHEYMSWYRQDPGLGLRQIYYSMNVEVTDKGDVPEGYKVSRKEKRNFPLILESPSPNQTSLYFCASSSQGFYGEKLFFGSGTQLSVL.

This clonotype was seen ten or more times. CDR3 nucleotides: TGTGCCAGCAAAACCGATCTTCTGAGCGGGGGGAAAATAACGCAGTTCTTC. Residues: CASKTDLLSGGKITQFF. The chain is built from TRBV6-2 or TRBV6-3 and TRBJ2-1, with 9 bases identical to TRBD2. This CDR3 is 17 amino acids long. From germline, CDR1 is MNHEY and CDR2 SVGEGT. V was clipped by 7 bases and J by 12 bases; unmatched bases: 22.

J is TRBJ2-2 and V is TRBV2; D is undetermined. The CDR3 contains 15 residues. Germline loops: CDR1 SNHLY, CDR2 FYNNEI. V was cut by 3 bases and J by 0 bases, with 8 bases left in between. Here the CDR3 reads CASSEQNANTGELFF. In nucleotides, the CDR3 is TGTGCCAGCAGTGAGCAGAACGCGAACACCGGGGAGCTGTTTTTT.

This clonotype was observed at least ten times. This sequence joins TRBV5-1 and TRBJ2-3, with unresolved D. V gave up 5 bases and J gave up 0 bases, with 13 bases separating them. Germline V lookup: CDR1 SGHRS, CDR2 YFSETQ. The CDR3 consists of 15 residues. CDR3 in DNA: TGCGCCAGCAGATATGGACGGACCAGCACAGATACGCAGTATTTT. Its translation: CASRYGRTSTDTQYF.

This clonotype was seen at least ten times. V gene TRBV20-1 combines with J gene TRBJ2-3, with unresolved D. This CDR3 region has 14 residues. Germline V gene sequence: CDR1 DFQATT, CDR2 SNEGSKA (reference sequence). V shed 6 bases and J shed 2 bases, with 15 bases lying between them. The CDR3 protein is CSANHYLYTDTQYF. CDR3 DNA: TGCAGTGCCAATCACTACCTATACACAGATACGCAGTATTTT.

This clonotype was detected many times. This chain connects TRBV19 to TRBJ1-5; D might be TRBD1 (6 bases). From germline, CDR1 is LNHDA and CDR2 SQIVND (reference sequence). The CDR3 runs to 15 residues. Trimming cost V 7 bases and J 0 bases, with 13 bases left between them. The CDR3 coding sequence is TGTGCCAGTACGTCACAGGGATATAGCAATCAGCCCCAGCATTTT. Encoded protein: CASTSQGYSNQPQHF.

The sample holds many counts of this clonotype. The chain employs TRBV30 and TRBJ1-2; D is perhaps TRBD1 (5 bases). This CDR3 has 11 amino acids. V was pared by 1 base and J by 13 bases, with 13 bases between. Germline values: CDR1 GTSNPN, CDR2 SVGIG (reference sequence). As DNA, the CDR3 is TGTGCCTGGAGTGATGTCGGACAATGCACCTTC. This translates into CAWSDVGQCTF.

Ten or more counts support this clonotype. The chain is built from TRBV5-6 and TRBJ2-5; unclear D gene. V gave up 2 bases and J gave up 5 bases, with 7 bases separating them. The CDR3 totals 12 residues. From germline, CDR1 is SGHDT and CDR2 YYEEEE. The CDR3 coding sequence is TGTGCCAGCAGCTTTCACTTGGAGACCCAGTACTTC. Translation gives CASSFHLETQYF.

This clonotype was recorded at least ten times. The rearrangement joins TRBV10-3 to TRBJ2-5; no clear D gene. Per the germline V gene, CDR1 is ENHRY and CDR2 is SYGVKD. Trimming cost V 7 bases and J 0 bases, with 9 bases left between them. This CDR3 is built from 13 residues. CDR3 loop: CAINADYQETQYF. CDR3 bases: TGTGCCATCAACGCGGATTACCAAGAGACCCAGTACTTC.

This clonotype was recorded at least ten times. The CDR3 region is CAWSRVGHSTDTQYF. The CDR3 region has the DNA TGTGCCTGGAGCCGAGTCGGACATAGCACAGATACGCAGTATTTT. The gene calls are TRBV30 and TRBJ2-3; TRBD1 is a possible D gene (5 bases). CDR1 GTSNPN and CDR2 SVGIG come from the germline V gene (reference sequence). The germline V and J ends were trimmed by 3 bases and 0 bases, with 13 bases remaining between them. CDR3 length: 15 amino acids.

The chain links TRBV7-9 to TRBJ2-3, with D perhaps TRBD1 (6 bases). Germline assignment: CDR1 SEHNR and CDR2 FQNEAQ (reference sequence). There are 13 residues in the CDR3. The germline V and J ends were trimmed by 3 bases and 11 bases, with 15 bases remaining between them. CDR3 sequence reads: CASSFLQGREQYF. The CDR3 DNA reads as TGTGCCAGCAGCTTCCTACAGGGCAGGGAGCAGTATTTT.

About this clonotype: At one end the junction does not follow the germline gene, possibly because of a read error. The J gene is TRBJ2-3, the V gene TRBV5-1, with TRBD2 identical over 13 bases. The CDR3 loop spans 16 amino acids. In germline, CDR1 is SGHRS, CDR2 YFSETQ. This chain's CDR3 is CASSLGTSGTLDTQYF. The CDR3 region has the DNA TGTGCCAGCAGCTTGGGGACTAGCGGGACCCTGGATACGCAGTATTTT.

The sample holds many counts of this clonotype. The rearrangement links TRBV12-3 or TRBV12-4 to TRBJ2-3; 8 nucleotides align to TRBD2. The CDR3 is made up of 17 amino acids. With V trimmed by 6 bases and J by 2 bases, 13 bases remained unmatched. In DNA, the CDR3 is TGTGCCAGCAGCCCCGCCGTCGCTAGCGGGCACACAGATACGCAGTATTTT. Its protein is CASSPAVASGHTDTQYF.

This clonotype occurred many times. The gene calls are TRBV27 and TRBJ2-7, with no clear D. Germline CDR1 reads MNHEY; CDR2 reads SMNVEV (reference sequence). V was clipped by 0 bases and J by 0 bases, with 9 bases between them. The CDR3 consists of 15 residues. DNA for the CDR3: TGTGCCAGCAGTTTATCAACCGGTCCCTCCTACGAGCAGTACTTC. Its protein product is CASSLSTGPSYEQYF.

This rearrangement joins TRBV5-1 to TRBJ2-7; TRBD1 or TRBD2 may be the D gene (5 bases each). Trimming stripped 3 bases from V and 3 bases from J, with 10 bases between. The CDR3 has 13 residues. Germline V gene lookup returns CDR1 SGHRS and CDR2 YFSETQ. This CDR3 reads CASSWDLFYEQYF. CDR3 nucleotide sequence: TGCGCCAGCAGCTGGGACCTTTTCTACGAGCAGTACTTC.

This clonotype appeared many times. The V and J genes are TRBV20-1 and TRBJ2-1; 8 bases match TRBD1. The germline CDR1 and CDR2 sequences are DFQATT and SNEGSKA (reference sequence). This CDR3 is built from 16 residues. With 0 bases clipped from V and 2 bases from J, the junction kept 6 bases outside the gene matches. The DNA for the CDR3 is TGCAGTGCTAGAGATACAGGGGGGTTTACCTACAATGAGCAGTTCTTC. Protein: CSARDTGGFTYNEQFF.

CDR3 protein: CSAKSRDRVLNTEAFF. CDR3 DNA: TGCAGTGCTAAGTCCCGGGACAGGGTTTTGAACACTGAAGCTTTCTTT. This sequence joins TRBV20-1 and TRBJ1-1, with 9 bases identical to TRBD1. This CDR3 region has 16 residues. Germline CDR1 and CDR2: DFQATT and SNEGSKA (reference sequence). With 4 bases clipped from V and 0 bases from J, the junction kept 9 bases outside the gene matches.

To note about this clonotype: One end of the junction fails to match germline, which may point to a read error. This chain's CDR3 is CASSIPSWAHNQPRHF. The CDR3, as DNA: TGTGCCAGTAGTATTCCCAGTTGGGCGCATAATCAGCCCCGGCATTTT. This rearrangement joins TRBV19 to TRBJ1-5; D gene ambiguous. From germline, CDR1 is LNHDA and CDR2 SQIVND (reference sequence). CDR3 length: 16 residues.

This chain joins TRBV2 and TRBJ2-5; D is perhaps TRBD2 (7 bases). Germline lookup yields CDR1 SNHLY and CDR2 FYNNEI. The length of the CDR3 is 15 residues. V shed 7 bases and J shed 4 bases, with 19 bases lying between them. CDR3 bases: TGTGCCAGCACACAGGAAGGGGGGGCGCGAGAGACCCAGTACTTC. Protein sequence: CASTQEGGARETQYF.